The 22 T cell receptor beta chains given below trace back to one sample, sequenced in a study of identical twins. TCRdb called the 5' RACE reads again in MiXCR, with one record for every CDR3 protein. The sample lists 690,000 or so distinct CDR3 sequences; 8.6% were seen once. The data were also submitted as part of a second study, on yellow fever vaccine responses in identical twins.

Sequencing input: PBMCs. The receptors shown here come from a young woman in good health.

This clonotype was seen a handful of times. V usage is TRBV3-1 and J usage is TRBJ2-2; D might be TRBD2 (6 bases). V was shortened by 3 bases and J by 4 bases, with 9 bases between the two germline ends. Germline lookup yields CDR1 LGHDT and CDR2 YNNKEL (reference sequence). The CDR3 is 14 residues long. Here the CDR3 reads CASSQEGSTGELFF. CDR3 coding DNA: TGTGCCAGCAGCCAGGAGGGAAGCACCGGGGAGCTGTTTTTT.

This clonotype appeared a few times. This chain links TRBV5-6 with TRBJ2-2, with 12 bases matching TRBD2. The CDR3 sequence is 17 residues long. From germline, CDR1 is SGHDT and CDR2 YYEEEE. The ends lost 4 bases at V and 1 base at J; junction bases unmatched: 5. For the CDR3, the DNA is TGTGCCAGCAGCGCCTCGACTAGCGGGGGGAACACCGGGGAGCTGTTTTTT. This gives the protein CASSASTSGGNTGELFF.

This chain uses TRBV4-3 with TRBJ2-1, with a possible D match to TRBD2 (5 bases). This CDR3 has 14 residues. Between the trimmed V and J ends, which lost 1 base and 10 bases, there was a span of 14 bases. In germline, CDR1 is LGHNA, CDR2 YSLEER. For the CDR3, the DNA is TGCGCCAGCAGCCAAGCCCGCACTAGATACGAGCAGTTCTTC. Protein product: CASSQARTRYEQFF.

At least ten counts were recorded for this clonotype. This chain joins TRBV12-3 or TRBV12-4 and TRBJ1-2; the D is unclear. This CDR3 region has 13 residues. Trimming removed 5 bases from V and 4 bases from J, with 11 bases in between. In DNA, the CDR3 is TGTGCCAGCAGTCTTCTCTCGAGCTATGGCTACACCTTC. Residues: CASSLLSSYGYTF.

This chain connects TRBV19 to TRBJ2-4, with a tentative D call TRBD2 (6 bases). CDR1 and CDR2 (germline): LNHDA, SQIVND (reference sequence). V lost 3 bases, J lost 1 base, and 7 bases lay in between. This CDR3 contains 14 residues. The DNA for the CDR3 is TGTGCCAGTAGTATGAGCGGGGCCAAAAACATTCAGTACTTC. Protein sequence: CASSMSGAKNIQYF.

The chain combines TRBV4-3 with TRBJ2-7, with TRBD2 matching over 13 bases. Germline CDR1 LGHNA, CDR2 YSLEER. After removal of 3 bases from V and 6 bases from J, the junction contained 5 bases not matched to a gene. This CDR3 contains 15 residues. CDR3 protein: CASSQGLAGTIEQYF. The DNA of the CDR3 is TGCGCCAGCAGCCAGGGACTAGCGGGAACAATCGAGCAGTACTTC.

This clonotype has ten or more counts. The chain joins TRBV5-1 to TRBJ2-1; 10 bases line up with TRBD1. V shed 4 bases and J 7 bases; nucleotides not matched to a gene: 8. CDR3 length: 15 amino acids. CDR1 is SGHRS, CDR2 YFSETQ, per germline. CDR3 amino acids: CASSLDRGLSNEQFF. For the CDR3, the DNA is TGCGCCAGCAGCCTTGACAGGGGGCTAAGTAATGAGCAGTTCTTC.

The chain has TRBV5-5 and TRBJ2-3; no firm D call. V was clipped by 0 bases and J by 4 bases, with 12 bases between them. The germline V gene encodes CDR1 SGHKS and CDR2 YYEKEE (reference sequence). The CDR3 spans 15 residues. DNA of the CDR3: TGTGCCAGCAGCTTGGGAGTAGGAGTCTCAGATACGCAGTATTTT. This gives the protein CASSLGVGVSDTQYF.

This clonotype appeared a few times. This chain links TRBV12-3 or TRBV12-4 with TRBJ1-1, with D perhaps matching TRBD1 (5 bases). CDR3 length: 15 residues. Between the trimmed V and J ends, which lost 6 bases and 0 bases, there was a span of 14 bases. CDR3 nucleotide sequence: TGTGCCAGCAGCCCCCCGGGGGTTCTGAACACTGAAGCTTTCTTT. Its protein is CASSPPGVLNTEAFF.

This clonotype was seen only a few times. The chain joins TRBV20-1 to TRBJ2-7, with D possibly TRBD1 on 5 matching bases. Germline CDR1 DFQATT, CDR2 SNEGSKA (reference sequence). Trimming cost V 3 bases and J 3 bases, with 6 bases left between them. This CDR3 comprises 11 residues. The CDR3 DNA reads TGCAGTGCTAGGGACATCTACGAGCAGTACTTC. Translation gives CSARDIYEQYF.

This clonotype was seen repeatedly, ten times or more. The chain couples TRBV16 to TRBJ2-7, with D maybe TRBD1 (7 bases). Trimming took 1 base from V and 5 from J, leaving 21 bases between them. The CDR3 is 17 amino acids. Germline CDR1 and CDR2: KGHSY and FQNENV. Written as DNA, the CDR3 is TGTGCCAGCAGCCAATTTGTTATGACAGGGACTTTCCACGAGCAGTACTTC. Its protein is CASSQFVMTGTFHEQYF.

This clonotype came up a few times. The chain couples TRBV6-2 or TRBV6-3 to TRBJ2-1; D is possibly TRBD2 (5 bases). This CDR3 region has 13 residues. V lost 7 bases to trimming and J lost 8 bases, with 15 bases between them. CDR1 is MNHEY and CDR2 is SVGEGT in the germline V gene. The CDR3 DNA reads TGTGCCAGCAAACTAGTTGGTCCCGATGAGCAGTTCTTC. Translation: CASKLVGPDEQFF.

This clonotype was seen only a few times. J is TRBJ1-1 and V is TRBV6-2 or TRBV6-3, with unresolved D. The germline V gene encodes CDR1 MNHEY and CDR2 SVGEGT. V lost 6 bases and J lost 3, with 17 bases in between. The CDR3 extends over 15 amino acids. CDR3 DNA sequence: TGTGCCAGCAGCCTCACTCCGGGAGGATACACTGAAGCTTTCTTT. Its protein is CASSLTPGGYTEAFF.

This clonotype was seen many times. The chain has TRBV19 and TRBJ2-5; no reliable D call. This CDR3 contains 11 residues. V was trimmed by 5 bases and J by 4 bases, leaving 5 bases between them. CDR1 and CDR2 from the germline V gene are LNHDA and SQIVND (reference sequence). As DNA, the CDR3 is TGTGCCAGTAGTGCGCTAGAGACCCAGTACTTC. Translation: CASSALETQYF.

Only a few counts were recorded for this clonotype. The rearrangement joins TRBV29-1 to TRBJ2-1; D remains unclear. V lost 6 bases and J 6 bases, leaving 6 bases between the germline ends. Germline V gene data show CDR1 as SQVTM and CDR2 as ANQGSEA. The CDR3 covers 10 residues. CDR3 DNA: TGCAGCGTATGGGTCAATGAGCAGTTCTTC. Its translation is CSVWVNEQFF.

This chain uses TRBV4-3 with TRBJ1-5, with 7 bases lining up with TRBD1. This CDR3 spans 16 amino acids. Per germline, CDR1 LGHNA and CDR2 YSLEER. The J segment lost 4 bases and the V segment lost 0 bases, leaving 6 bases of the junction unmatched. CDR3 sequence reads: CASSQDSGGGNQPQHF. DNA for the CDR3: TGCGCCAGCAGCCAAGATTCAGGGGGTGGTAATCAGCCCCAGCATTTT.

This clonotype was counted a few times. The chain is built from TRBV5-1 and TRBJ2-2; weak D call: TRBD2 (5 bases). Looked up from germline, CDR1 is SGHRS and CDR2 is YFSETQ. Trimming took 0 bases from V and 5 from J, leaving 14 bases between them. The CDR3 runs 16 residues. CDR3 loop: CASSLEATPGTGELFF. CDR3 sequence (DNA): TGCGCCAGCAGCTTGGAGGCTACCCCGGGGACCGGGGAGCTGTTTTTT. Using reference TRBV5-1 and TRBJ2-2 for the parts outside the CDR3, the full variable domain is KAGVTQTPRYLIKTRGQQVTLSCSPISGHRSVSWYQQTPGQGLQFLFEYFSETQRNKGNFPGRFSGRQFSNSRSEMNVSTLELGDSALYLCASSLEATPGTGELFFGEGSRLTVL.

The chain has TRBV7-9 and TRBJ1-2; no clear D gene. This CDR3 is built from 11 residues. V was pared by 3 bases and J by 2 bases, with 1 base between. In germline, CDR1 is SEHNR, CDR2 FQNEAQ (reference sequence). Here the CDR3 reads CASSFNYGYTF. CDR3 DNA: TGTGCCAGCAGCTTCAACTATGGCTACACCTTC.

This chain uses TRBV4-1 with TRBJ1-2, with D possibly being TRBD1 (6 bases). Germline loops: CDR1 MGHRA, CDR2 YSYEKL. With 6 bases removed from V and 4 bases from J, the gap between germline ends came to 21 bases. The CDR3 runs 16 residues. In nucleotides, the CDR3 is TGCGCCAGCAGTAAATTTGGACAGCAGGATCTCTATGGCTACACCTTC. It is translated as CASSKFGQQDLYGYTF.

V is TRBV9 and J is TRBJ2-5; perhaps D is TRBD1 or TRBD2 (5 bases each). The CDR3 spans 15 residues. CDR1 and CDR2 (germline): SGDLS, YYNGEE. V was clipped by 0 bases and J by 1 base, with 10 bases between them. DNA for the CDR3: TGTGCCAGCAGCGTAGGGGCAGGGAGCCAAGAGACCCAGTACTTC. This sequence encodes CASSVGAGSQETQYF.

This clonotype came up a few times. This chain joins TRBV6-1 and TRBJ2-1; a possible D gene is TRBD2 (7 bases). Germline values: CDR1 MNHNS, CDR2 SASEGT. Trimming shortened V by 6 bases and J by 4 bases, and 13 bases separated the two germline ends. The CDR3 has 14 residues. The CDR3 bases are TGTGCCAGCAGGCAAAGGGGGGGGTACAATGAGCAGTTCTTC. Amino acid sequence: CASRQRGGYNEQFF.

This clonotype was recorded at least ten times. The V and J genes are TRBV5-6 and TRBJ2-2, with D unresolved. Germline V lookup: CDR1 SGHDT, CDR2 YYEEEE. This CDR3 has 15 residues. The V end was cut by 0 bases, the J end by 1 base, with 7 bases between. The CDR3 region is CASSLVTVNTGELFF. In DNA, the CDR3 is TGTGCCAGCAGCTTGGTTACAGTGAACACCGGGGAGCTGTTTTTT.